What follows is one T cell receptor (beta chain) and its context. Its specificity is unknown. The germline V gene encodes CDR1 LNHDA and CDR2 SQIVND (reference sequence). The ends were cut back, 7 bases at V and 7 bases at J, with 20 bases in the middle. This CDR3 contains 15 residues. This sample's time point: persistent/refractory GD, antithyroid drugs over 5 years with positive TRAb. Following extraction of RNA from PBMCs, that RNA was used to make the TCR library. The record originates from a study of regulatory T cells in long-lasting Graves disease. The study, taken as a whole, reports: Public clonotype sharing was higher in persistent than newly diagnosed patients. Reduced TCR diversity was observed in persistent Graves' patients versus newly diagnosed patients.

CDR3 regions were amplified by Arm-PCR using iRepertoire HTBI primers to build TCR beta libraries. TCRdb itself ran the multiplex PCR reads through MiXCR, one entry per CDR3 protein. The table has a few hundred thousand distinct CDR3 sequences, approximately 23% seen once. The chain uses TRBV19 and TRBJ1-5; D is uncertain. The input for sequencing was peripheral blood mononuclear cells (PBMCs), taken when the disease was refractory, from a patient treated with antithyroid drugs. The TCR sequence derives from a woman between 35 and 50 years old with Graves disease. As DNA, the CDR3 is TGTGCCAGTAAGGAACAACACCAGGTGGGGCAGCCCCAGCATTTT. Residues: CASKEQHQVGQPQHF.